Sequencing of this TCR beta chain was carried out in a study of blood T cell repertoires in COVID-19. Study in general: In each case, the material was cDNA or gDNA derived from T cells, B-cell-depleted T cells, or PBMCs.

Original methodology: Estimates of nucleated cell counts were drawn from the amplification of reference gene primers. TCRdb's copy holds only in-frame clones and misses some; the assay was immunoSEQ multiplex PCR. Clonal size and the V and J genes are those of that table, whereas D and trimming came from the DNA. Of fewer than 300,000 clones detected, around 85% appear once; the ten largest clones hold 0.85% to 0.9%. Seattle's cohort entered during active infection and was followed longitudinally. Germline lookup yields CDR1 LGHNA and CDR2 YSLEER. This CDR3 spans 15 amino acids. V was cut by 11 bases and J by 7 bases, with 24 bases left in between.

The chain combines TRBV4-3 with TRBJ2-1; tentative D call: TRBD2 (6 bases). This sequence was found in a human donor with COVID-19, enrolled during active disease. The donor label of this sample is uncertain. Sequenced sample: peripheral blood. The DNA for the CDR3 is TGCGCCGGCCGGGGGACGCCAGATCCAGAGAATGAGCAGTTCTTC. Amino acid sequence: CAGRGTPDPENEQFF.